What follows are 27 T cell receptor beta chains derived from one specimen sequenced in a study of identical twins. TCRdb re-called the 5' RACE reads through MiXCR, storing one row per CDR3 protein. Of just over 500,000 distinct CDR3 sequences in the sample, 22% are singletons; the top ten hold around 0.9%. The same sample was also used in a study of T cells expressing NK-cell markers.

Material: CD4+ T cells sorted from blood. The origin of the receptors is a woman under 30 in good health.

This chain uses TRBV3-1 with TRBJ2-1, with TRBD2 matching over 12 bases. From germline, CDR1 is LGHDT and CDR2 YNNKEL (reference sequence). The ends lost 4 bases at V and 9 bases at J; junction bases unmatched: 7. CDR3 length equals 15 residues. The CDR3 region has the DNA TGTGCCAGCAGCCCATGGACTAGCGGGAAAGGTGAGCAGTTCTTC. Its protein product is CASSPWTSGKGEQFF.

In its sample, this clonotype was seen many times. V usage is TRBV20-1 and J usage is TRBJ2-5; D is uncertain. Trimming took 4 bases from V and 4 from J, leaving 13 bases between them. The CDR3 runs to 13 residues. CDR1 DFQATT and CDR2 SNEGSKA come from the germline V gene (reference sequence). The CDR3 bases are TGCAGTGCTATTAGTCCAGGTGGAGAGACCCAGTACTTC. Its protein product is CSAISPGGETQYF.

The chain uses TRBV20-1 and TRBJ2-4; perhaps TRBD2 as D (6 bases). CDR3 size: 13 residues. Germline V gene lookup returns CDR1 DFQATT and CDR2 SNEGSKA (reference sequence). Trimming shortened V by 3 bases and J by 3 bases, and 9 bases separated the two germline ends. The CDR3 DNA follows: TGCAGTGCTAGGGGGGGATACAAAAACATTCAGTACTTC. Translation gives CSARGGYKNIQYF.

As DNA, the CDR3 is TGCGCCAGCAGCTTGACTAGCGGGAGGCAGTTCTTC. This sequence encodes CASSLTSGRQFF. The chain links TRBV5-1 to TRBJ2-1; 11 positions agree with TRBD2. Trimming cost V 1 base and J 12 bases; bases outside gene matches: 0. The germline V gene has CDR1 SGHRS and CDR2 YFSETQ. This CDR3 comprises 12 residues.

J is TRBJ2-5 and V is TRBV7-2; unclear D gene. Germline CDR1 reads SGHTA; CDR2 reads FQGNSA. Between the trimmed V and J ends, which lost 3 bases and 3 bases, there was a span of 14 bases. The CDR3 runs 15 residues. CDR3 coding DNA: TGTGCCAGCAGCTTTCCCCCCGGGCGGAAAGAGACCCAGTACTTC. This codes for CASSFPPGRKETQYF.

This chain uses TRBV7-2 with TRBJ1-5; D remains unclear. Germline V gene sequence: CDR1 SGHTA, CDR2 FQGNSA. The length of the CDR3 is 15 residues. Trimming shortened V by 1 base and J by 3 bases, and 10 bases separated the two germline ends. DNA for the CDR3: TGTGCCAGCAGCTTAGGGCCCCCTTACAATCAGCCCCAGCATTTT. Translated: CASSLGPPYNQPQHF.

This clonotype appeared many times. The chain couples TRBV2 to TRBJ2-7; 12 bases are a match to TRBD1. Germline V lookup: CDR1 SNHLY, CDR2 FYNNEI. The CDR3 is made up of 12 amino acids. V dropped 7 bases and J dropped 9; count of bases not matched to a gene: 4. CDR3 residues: CASTGTGGLQYF. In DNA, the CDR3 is TGTGCCAGCACCGGGACAGGGGGCCTGCAGTACTTC.

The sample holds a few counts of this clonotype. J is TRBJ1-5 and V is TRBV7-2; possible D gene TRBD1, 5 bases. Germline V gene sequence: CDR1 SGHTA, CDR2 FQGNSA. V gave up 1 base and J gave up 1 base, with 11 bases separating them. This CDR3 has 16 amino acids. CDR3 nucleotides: TGTGCCAGCAGCTTAGATGGGGGGGGAAGCAATCAGCCCCAGCATTTT. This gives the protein CASSLDGGGSNQPQHF.

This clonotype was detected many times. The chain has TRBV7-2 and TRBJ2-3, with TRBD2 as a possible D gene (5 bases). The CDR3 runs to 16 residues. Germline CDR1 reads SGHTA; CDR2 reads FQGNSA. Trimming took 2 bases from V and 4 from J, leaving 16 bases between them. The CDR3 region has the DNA TGTGCCAGCAGCTTAATCGGGATCGTAGCACCAGATACGCAGTATTTT. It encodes CASSLIGIVAPDTQYF.

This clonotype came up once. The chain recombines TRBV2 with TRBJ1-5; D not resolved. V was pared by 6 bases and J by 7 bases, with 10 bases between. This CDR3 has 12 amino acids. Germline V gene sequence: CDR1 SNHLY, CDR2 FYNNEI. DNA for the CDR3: TGTGCCAGCAGATCCGAACGGCAGCCCCAGCATTTT. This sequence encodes CASRSERQPQHF.

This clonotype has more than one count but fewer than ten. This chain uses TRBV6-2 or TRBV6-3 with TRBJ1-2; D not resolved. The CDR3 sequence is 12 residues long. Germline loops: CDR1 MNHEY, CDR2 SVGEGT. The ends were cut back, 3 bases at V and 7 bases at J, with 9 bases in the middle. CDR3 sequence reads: CASSYMRTGYTF. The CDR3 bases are TGTGCCAGCAGTTATATGAGGACTGGCTACACCTTC.

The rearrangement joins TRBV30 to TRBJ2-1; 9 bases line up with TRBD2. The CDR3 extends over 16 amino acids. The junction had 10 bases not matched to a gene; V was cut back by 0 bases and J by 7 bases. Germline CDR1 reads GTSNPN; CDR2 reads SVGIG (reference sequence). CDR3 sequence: CAWSVLASGRNNEQFF. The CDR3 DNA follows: TGTGCCTGGAGTGTACTCGCGAGCGGGAGGAATAATGAGCAGTTCTTC.

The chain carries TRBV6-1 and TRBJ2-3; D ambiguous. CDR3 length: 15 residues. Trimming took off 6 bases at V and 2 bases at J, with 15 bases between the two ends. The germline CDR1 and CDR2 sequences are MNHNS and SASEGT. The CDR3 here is CASRRTVLPTDTQYF. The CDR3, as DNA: TGTGCCAGCAGGAGGACGGTCTTACCCACAGATACGCAGTATTTT.

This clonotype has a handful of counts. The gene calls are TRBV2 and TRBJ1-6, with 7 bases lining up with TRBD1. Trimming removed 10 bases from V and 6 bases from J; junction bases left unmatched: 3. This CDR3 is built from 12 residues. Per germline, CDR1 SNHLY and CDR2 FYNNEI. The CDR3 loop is CATQGSNSPLHF. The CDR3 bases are TGTGCCACACAGGGGTCTAATTCACCCCTCCACTTT. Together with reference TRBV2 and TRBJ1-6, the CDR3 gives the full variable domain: EPEVTQTPSHQVTQMGQEVILRCVPISNHLYFYWYRQILGQKVEFLVSFYNNEISEKSEIFDDQFSVERPDGSNFTLKIRSTKLEDSAMYFCATQGSNSPLHFGNGTRLTVT.

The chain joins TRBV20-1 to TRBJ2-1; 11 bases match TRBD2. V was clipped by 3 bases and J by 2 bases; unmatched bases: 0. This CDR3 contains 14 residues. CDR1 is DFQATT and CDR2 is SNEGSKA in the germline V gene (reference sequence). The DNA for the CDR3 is TGCAGTGCTAGGGGACTAGCGGCCTACAATGAGCAGTTCTTC. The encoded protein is CSARGLAAYNEQFF.

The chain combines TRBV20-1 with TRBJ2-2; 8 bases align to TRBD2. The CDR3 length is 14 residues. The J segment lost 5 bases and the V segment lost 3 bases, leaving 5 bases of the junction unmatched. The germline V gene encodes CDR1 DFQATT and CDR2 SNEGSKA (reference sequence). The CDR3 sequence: CSASRRGVTGELFF. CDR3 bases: TGCAGTGCTAGCAGGCGGGGGGTTACCGGGGAGCTGTTTTTT.

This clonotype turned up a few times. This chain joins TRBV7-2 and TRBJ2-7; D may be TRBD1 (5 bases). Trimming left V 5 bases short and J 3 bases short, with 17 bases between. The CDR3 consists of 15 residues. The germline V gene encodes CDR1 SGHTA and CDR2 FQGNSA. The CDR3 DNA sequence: TGTGCCAGCAGCCGCCAGGTACAGGAGAACTACGAGCAGTACTTC. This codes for CASSRQVQENYEQYF.

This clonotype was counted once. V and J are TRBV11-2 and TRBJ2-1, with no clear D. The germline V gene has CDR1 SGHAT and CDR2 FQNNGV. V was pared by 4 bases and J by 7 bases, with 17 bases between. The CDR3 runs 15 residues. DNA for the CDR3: TGTGCCAGCAGCTCGTCGAACGTTAATGCGAATGAGCAGTTCTTC. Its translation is CASSSSNVNANEQFF.

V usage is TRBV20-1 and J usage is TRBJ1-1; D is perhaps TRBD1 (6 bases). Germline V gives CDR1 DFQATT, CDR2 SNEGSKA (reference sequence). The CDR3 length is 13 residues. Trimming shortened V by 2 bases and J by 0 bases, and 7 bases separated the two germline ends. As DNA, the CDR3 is TGCAGTGCTAGAACAGGGATGAACACTGAAGCTTTCTTT. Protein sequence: CSARTGMNTEAFF.

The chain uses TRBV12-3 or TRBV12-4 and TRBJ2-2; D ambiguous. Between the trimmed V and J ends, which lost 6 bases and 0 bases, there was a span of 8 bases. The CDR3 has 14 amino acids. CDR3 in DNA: TGTGCCAGCAGGAGCGATACGAACACCGGGGAGCTGTTTTTT. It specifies CASRSDTNTGELFF.

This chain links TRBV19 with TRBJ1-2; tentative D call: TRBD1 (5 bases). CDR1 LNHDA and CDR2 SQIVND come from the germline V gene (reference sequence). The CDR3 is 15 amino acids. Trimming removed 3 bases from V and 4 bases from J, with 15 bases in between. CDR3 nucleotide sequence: TGTGCCAGTAGTATCCCCGGGACCCGCGTCTATGGCTACACCTTC. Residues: CASSIPGTRVYGYTF.

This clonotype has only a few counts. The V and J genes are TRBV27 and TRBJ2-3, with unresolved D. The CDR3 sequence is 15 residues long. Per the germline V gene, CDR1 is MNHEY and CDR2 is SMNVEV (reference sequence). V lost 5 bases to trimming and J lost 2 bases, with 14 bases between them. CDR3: CASSPAPGFTDTQYF. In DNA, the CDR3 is TGTGCCAGCAGTCCGGCACCGGGCTTCACAGATACGCAGTATTTT.

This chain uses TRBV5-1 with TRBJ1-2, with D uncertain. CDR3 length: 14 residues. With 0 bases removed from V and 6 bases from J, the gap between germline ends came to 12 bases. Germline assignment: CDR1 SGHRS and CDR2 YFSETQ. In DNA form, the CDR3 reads TGCGCCAGCAGCTTGGAGGGCGGCGGAGATGGCTACACCTTC. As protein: CASSLEGGGDGYTF.

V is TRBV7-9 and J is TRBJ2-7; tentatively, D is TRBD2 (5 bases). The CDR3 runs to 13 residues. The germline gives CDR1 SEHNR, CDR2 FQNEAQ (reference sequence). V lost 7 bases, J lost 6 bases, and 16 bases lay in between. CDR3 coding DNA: TGTGCCAGCACCCTTACTTATGAGGGCGAGCAGTACTTC. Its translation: CASTLTYEGEQYF.

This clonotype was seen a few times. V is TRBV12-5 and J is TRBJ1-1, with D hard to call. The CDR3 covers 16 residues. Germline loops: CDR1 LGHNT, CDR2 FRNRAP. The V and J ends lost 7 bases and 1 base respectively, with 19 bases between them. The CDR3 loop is CASAMIGGVWNTEAFF. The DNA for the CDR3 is TGTGCTAGTGCCATGATTGGAGGAGTTTGGAACACTGAAGCTTTCTTT.

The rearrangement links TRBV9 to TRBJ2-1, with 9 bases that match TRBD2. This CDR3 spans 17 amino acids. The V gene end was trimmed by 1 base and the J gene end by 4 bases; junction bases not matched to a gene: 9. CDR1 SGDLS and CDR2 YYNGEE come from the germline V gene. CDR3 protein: CASSVRRSGGNYNEQFF. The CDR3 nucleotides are TGTGCCAGCAGCGTACGTAGAAGCGGGGGGAATTACAATGAGCAGTTCTTC.

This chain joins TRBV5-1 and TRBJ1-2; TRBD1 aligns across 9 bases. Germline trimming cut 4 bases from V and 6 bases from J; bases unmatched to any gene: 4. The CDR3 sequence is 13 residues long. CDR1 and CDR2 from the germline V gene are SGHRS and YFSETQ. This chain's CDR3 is CASSEDRGDGYTF. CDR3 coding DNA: TGCGCCAGCAGCGAGGACAGGGGAGATGGCTACACCTTC.